Listed here are 10 T cell receptor beta chains from one sample, sequenced in a study of blood T cell repertoires in COVID-19. Some clones are missing from TCRdb's copy, which holds only in-frame ones; the method was immunoSEQ multiplex PCR. The sample lists 130,000 to 150,000 clones, over 70% occurring once. The sample comprised peripheral blood. The receptors derive from a woman in her forties or fifties with acute or convalescent COVID-19.

CDR3 residues: CASSLEVAKDSPKGYTF. CDR3 DNA sequence: TGCGCCAGCAGCTTGGAAGTGGCAAAGGACAGCCCTAAAGGCTACACCTTC. The chain combines TRBV5-1 with TRBJ1-2, with a possible D match to TRBD1 (6 bases). The CDR3 covers 17 residues. CDR1 SGHRS and CDR2 YFSETQ come from the germline V gene. V lost 0 bases and J 8 bases, leaving 23 bases between the germline ends.

This chain links TRBV25-1 with TRBJ1-2; 7 bases are shared with TRBD1. Per the germline V gene, CDR1 is MGHDK and CDR2 is SYGVNS. Trimming took 5 bases from V and 2 from J; bases not matched to a gene: 5. The CDR3 is made up of 14 amino acids. CDR3: CASSRGQSNYGYTF. As DNA, the CDR3 is TGTGCCAGCAGTCGGGGACAGAGCAACTATGGCTACACCTTC.

The gene calls are TRBV6-5 and TRBJ1-5; D gene uncertain. The ends were cut back, 7 bases at V and 12 bases at J, with 10 bases in the middle. Per the germline V gene, CDR1 is MNHEY and CDR2 is SVGAGI. This CDR3 comprises 10 residues. The CDR3 sequence: CASTSEDQHF. The CDR3 DNA sequence: TGTGCCAGCACCAGCGAGGACCAGCATTTT.

The rearrangement uses TRBV4-1 and TRBJ1-5; 7 bases align to TRBD1. Looked up from germline, CDR1 is MGHRA and CDR2 is YSYEKL. The ends lost 0 bases at V and 5 bases at J; junction bases unmatched: 10. The length of the CDR3 is 17 residues. The CDR3 spells CASSQDSTNRGYQPQHF. The CDR3 coding sequence is TGCGCCAGCAGCCAAGACTCCACAAACAGGGGTTATCAGCCCCAGCATTTT.

This chain uses TRBV5-4 with TRBJ2-3; weak D call: TRBD2 (5 bases). Germline values: CDR1 SGHNT, CDR2 YYREEE (reference sequence). V was shortened by 0 bases and J by 6 bases, with 8 bases between the two germline ends. The CDR3 length is 13 residues. In nucleotides, the CDR3 is TGTGCCAGCAGCTTGGCGGGATTTGATACGCAGTATTTT. Translating it yields CASSLAGFDTQYF.

Here the CDR3 DNA reads TGTGCCAGCAGCCTAGGGGGAAACACTGAAGCTTTCTTT. It codes for CASSLGGNTEAFF. V is TRBV5-4 and J is TRBJ1-1, with D maybe TRBD1 (6 bases). Germline V gene lookup returns CDR1 SGHNT and CDR2 YYREEE (reference sequence). This CDR3 region has 13 residues. V shed 4 bases and J shed 2 bases, with 9 bases lying between them.

V and J are TRBV5-4 and TRBJ2-1; the D gene is possibly TRBD1 (7 bases). This CDR3 contains 13 residues. Per the germline V gene, CDR1 is SGHNT and CDR2 is YYREEE (reference sequence). Trimming took off 2 bases at V and 7 bases at J, with 10 bases between the two ends. CDR3: CASSFAGGNEQFF. CDR3 nucleotides: TGTGCCAGCAGCTTCGCAGGGGGGAATGAGCAGTTCTTC.

V gene TRBV10-3 combines with J gene TRBJ2-1; weak D call: TRBD2 (6 bases). The V and J ends lost 0 bases and 6 bases respectively, with 6 bases between them. CDR3 length: 13 residues. Per germline, CDR1 ENHRY and CDR2 SYGVKD. This chain's CDR3 is CAISESTSNEQFF. The DNA for the CDR3 is TGTGCCATCAGTGAGTCGACTAGCAATGAGCAGTTCTTC.

The CDR3, as DNA: TGTGCCACCTACGACATAGGGGGGGAAGAGACCCAGTACTTC. This codes for CATYDIGGEETQYF. This chain connects TRBV6-5 to TRBJ2-5; possible D gene TRBD2, 7 bases. V was trimmed by 10 bases and J by 3 bases, leaving 18 bases between them. CDR1 and CDR2 from the germline V gene are MNHEY and SVGAGI. This CDR3 region has 14 residues.

The rearrangement joins TRBV3-1 (or the pseudogene TRBV3-2) to TRBJ1-1; D is undetermined. Per germline, CDR1 LGHDT and CDR2 YNNKEL (reference sequence). The CDR3 loop spans 14 amino acids. V lost 1 base, J lost 1 base, and 7 bases lay in between. The CDR3 bases are TGTGCCAGCAGCCAAGGCCGGTCGAACACTGAAGCTTTCTTT. This translates into CASSQGRSNTEAFF.